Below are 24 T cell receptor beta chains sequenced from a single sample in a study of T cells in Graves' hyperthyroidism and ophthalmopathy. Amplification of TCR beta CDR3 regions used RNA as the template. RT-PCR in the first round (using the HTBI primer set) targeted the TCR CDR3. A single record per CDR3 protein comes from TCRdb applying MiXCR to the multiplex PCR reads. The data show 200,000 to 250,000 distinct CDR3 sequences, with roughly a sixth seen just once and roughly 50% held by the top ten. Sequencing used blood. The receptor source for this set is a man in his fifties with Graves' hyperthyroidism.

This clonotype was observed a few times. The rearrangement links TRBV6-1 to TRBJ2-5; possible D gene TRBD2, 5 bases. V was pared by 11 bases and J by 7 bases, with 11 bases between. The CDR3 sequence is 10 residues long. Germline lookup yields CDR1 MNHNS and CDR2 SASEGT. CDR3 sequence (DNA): TGTGCCCGGCTGGAGGTGACCCAGTACTTC. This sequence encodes CARLEVTQYF.

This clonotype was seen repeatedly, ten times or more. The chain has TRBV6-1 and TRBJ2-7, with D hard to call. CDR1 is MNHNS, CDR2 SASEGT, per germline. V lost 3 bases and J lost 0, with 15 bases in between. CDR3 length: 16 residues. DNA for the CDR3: TGTGCCAGCAGTGATAGGAGCAGGCCGGTCTCCTACGAGCAGTACTTC. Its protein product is CASSDRSRPVSYEQYF.

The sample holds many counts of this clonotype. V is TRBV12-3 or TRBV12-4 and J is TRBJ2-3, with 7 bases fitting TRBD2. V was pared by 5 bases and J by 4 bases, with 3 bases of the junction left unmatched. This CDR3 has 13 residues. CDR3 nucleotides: TGTGCCAGCAGTGGGGGAGGGGCAGATACGCAGTATTTT. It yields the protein CASSGGGADTQYF.

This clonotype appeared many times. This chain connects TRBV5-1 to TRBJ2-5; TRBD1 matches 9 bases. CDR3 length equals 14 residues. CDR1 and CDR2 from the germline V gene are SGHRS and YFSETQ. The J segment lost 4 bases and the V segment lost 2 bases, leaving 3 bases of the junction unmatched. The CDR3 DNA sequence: TGCGCCAGCAGCTTACAGGGGGCCAGAGAGACCCAGTACTTC. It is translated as CASSLQGARETQYF.

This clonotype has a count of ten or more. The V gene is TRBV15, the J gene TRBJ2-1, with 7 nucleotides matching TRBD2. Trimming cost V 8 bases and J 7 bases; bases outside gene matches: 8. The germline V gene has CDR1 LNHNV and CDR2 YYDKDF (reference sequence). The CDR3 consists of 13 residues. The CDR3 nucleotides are TGTGCCACCCGCTGGGGAGGGTTGAATGAGCAGTTCTTC. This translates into CATRWGGLNEQFF.

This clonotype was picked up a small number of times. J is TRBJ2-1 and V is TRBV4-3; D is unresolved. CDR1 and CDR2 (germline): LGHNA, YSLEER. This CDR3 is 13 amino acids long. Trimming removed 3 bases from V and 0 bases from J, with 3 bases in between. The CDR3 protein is CASSHHSYNEQFF. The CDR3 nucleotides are TGCGCCAGCAGCCACCACTCCTACAATGAGCAGTTCTTC.

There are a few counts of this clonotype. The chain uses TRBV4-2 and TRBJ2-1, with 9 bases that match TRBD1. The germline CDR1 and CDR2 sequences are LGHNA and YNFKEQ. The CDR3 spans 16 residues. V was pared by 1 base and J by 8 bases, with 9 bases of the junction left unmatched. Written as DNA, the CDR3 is TGTGCCAGCAGCCAAGTTGTGGACAGGGGTTGGGATGAGCAGTTCTTC. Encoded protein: CASSQVVDRGWDEQFF.

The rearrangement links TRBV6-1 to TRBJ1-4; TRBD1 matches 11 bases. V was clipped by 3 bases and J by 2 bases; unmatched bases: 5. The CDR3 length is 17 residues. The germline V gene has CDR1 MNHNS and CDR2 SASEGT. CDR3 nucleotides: TGTGCCAGCAGTGATGGAGGGACAGGGGGGACTAATGAAAAACTGTTTTTT. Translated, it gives CASSDGGTGGTNEKLFF.

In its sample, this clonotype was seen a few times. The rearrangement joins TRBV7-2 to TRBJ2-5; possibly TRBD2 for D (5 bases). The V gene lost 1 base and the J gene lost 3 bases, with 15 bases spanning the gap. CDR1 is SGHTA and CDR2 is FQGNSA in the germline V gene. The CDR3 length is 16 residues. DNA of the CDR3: TGTGCCAGCAGCTTAGGACGCGGGCCTCCTGAAGAGACCCAGTACTTC. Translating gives CASSLGRGPPEETQYF.

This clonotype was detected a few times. CDR3 nucleotides: TGTGCCAGCAGTTACGCCGTTAGCGGGAGGGCGCAGCAGTACTTC. Its translation: CASSYAVSGRAQQYF. J is TRBJ2-7 and V is TRBV6-9; 11 bases fit TRBD2. The CDR3 length is 15 residues. The J segment lost 8 bases and the V segment lost 3 bases, leaving 9 bases of the junction unmatched. Germline CDR1 and CDR2: MNHGY and SVAAGI.

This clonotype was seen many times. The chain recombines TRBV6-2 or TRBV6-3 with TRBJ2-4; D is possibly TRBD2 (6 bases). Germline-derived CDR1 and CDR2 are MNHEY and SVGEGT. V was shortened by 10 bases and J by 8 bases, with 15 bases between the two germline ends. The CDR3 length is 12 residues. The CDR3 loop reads CAIRTGTDIQYF. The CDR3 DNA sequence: TGTGCCATCAGAACCGGGACTGACATTCAGTACTTC.

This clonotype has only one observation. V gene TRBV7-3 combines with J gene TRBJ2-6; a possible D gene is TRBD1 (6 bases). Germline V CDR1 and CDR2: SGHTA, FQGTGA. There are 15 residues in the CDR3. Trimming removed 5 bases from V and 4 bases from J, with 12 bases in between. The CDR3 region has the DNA TGTGCCAGCAGCCCTCAGGGGAACGGGGCCAACGTCCTGACTTTC. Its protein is CASSPQGNGANVLTF.

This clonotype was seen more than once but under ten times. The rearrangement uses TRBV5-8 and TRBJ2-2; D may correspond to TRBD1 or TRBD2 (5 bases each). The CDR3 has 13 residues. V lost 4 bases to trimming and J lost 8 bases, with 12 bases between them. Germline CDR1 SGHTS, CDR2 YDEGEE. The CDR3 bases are TGTGCCAGCAGCCGTCGGGGCCGGGGGGAGCTGTTTTTT. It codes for CASSRRGRGELFF.

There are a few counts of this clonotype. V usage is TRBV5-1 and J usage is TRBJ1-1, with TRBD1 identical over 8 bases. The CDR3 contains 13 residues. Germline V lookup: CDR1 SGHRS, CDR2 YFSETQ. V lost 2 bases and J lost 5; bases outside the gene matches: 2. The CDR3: CASSFGQGTEAFF. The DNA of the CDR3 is TGCGCCAGCAGCTTCGGACAGGGAACTGAAGCTTTCTTT.

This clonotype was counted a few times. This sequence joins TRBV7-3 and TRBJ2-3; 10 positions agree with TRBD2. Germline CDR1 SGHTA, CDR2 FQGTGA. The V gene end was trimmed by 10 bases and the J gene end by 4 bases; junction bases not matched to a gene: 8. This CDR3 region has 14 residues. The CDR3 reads CANLAGDDSDTQYF. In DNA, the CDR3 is TGTGCCAACCTAGCGGGAGACGATTCAGATACGCAGTATTTT. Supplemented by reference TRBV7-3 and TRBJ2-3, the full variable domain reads GAGVSQTPSNKVTEKGKYVELRCDPISGHTALYWYRQSLGQGPEFLIYFQGTGAADDSGLPNDRFFAVRPEGSVSTLKIQRTERGDSAVYLCANLAGDDSDTQYFGPGTRLTVL.

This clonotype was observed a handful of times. The CDR3 nucleotides are TGCGCCAGCAGCATAAACACAGGGACTCCATCCTACGAGCAGTACTTC. It specifies CASSINTGTPSYEQYF. This chain joins TRBV5-1 and TRBJ2-7, with D perhaps matching TRBD1 or TRBD2 (6 bases each). Germline values: CDR1 SGHRS, CDR2 YFSETQ. The CDR3 consists of 16 residues. Trimming took off 4 bases at V and 1 base at J, with 18 bases between the two ends.

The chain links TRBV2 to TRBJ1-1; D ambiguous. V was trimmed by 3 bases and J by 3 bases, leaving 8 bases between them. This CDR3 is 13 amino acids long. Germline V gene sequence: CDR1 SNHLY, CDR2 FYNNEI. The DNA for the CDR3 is TGTGCCAGCAGTGAGGGTCCCGACACTGAAGCTTTCTTT. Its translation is CASSEGPDTEAFF. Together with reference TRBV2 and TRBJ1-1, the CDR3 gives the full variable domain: EPEVTQTPSHQVTQMGQEVILRCVPISNHLYFYWYRQILGQKVEFLVSFYNNEISEKSEIFDDQFSVERPDGSNFTLKIRSTKLEDSAMYFCASSEGPDTEAFFGQGTRLTVV.

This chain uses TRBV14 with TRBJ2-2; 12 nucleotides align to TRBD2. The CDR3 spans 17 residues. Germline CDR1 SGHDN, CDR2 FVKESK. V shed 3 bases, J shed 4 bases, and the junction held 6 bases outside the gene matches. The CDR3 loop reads CASSHLLAGGPTGELFF. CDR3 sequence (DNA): TGTGCCAGCAGCCACCTACTAGCGGGAGGACCCACCGGGGAGCTGTTTTTT.

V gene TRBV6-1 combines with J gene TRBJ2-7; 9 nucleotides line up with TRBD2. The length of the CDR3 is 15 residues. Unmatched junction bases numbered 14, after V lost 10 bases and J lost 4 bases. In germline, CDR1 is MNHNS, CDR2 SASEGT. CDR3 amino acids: CATRGSGSWEYEQYF. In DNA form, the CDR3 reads TGTGCCACCCGGGGTAGCGGGAGTTGGGAGTACGAGCAGTACTTC.

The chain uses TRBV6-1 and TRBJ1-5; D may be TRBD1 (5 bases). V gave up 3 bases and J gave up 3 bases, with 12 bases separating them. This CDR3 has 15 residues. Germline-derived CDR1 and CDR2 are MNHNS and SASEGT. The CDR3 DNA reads TGTGCCAGCAGTGACCGGGACCGGGCCAATCAGCCCCAGCATTTT. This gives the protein CASSDRDRANQPQHF.

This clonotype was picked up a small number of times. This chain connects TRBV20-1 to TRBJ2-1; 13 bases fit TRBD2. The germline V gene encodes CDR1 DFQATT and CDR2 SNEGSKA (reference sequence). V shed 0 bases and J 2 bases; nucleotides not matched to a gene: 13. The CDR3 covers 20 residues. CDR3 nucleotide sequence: TGCAGTGCTAGAGACCCTCGGGGGACTAGCGGGAAAAGGGCCTACAATGAGCAGTTCTTC. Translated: CSARDPRGTSGKRAYNEQFF.

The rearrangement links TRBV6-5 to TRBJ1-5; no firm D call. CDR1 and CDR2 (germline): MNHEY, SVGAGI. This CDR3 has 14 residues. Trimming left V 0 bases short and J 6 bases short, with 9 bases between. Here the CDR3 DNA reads TGTGCCAGCAGTTACTCCCTCGGGGTTCAGCCCCAGCATTTT. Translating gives CASSYSLGVQPQHF.

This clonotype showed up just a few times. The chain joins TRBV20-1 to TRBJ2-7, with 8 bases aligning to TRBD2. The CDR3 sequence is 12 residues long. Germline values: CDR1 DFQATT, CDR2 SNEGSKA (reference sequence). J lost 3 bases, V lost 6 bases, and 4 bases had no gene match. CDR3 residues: CSAAGGIYEQYF. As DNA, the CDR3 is TGCAGTGCGGCGGGAGGAATCTACGAGCAGTACTTC.

The CDR3 coding sequence is TGTGCCAGCAGTTTGGGGGGAGCGGGTACTTTGCAGTACTTC. Its protein product is CASSLGGAGTLQYF. V is TRBV28 and J is TRBJ2-7, with D possibly matching TRBD2 (6 bases). The ends were cut back, 3 bases at V and 9 bases at J, with 18 bases in the middle. There are 14 residues in the CDR3. From germline, CDR1 is MDHEN and CDR2 SYDVKM. The entire variable domain, with the rest obtained from reference TRBV28 and TRBJ2-7, is as follows: DVKVTQSSRYLVKRTGEKVFLECVQDMDHENMFWYRQDPGLGLRLIYFSYDVKMKEKGDIPEGYSVSREKKERFSLILESASTNQTSMYLCASSLGGAGTLQYFGPGTRLTVT.